This TCR beta chain came from a study of T cell repertoires in cytomegalovirus infection. The CDR3 loop spans 13 amino acids. Germline-derived CDR1 and CDR2 are LNHDA and SQIVND (reference sequence). V shed 3 bases, J shed 9 bases, and the junction held 5 bases outside the gene matches. One entry per CDR3 protein results from TCRdb running MiXCR on the reads. This sample has around 85,000 distinct CDR3 sequences, with roughly 44% found just once. This clonotype was recorded once. The antigen is not known. The starting material was CD8+ T cells from cultured PBMCs, obtained from culture after CMV antigen stimulation. The source is a human donor in good health (CMV status not recorded). Some clones in this sample may be carry-over from other donors' samples. J is TRBJ2-1 and V is TRBV19; TRBD1 aligns across 7 bases. The CDR3 here is CASSIRGGREQFF. The CDR3 region has the DNA TGTGCCAGTAGTATCCGAGGGGGCCGTGAGCAGTTCTTC.